Listed here are 19 T cell receptor beta chains from one sample, sequenced in a study of T cell changes during pregnancy in multiple sclerosis. Method: immunoSEQ multiplex PCR; TCRdb's copy keeps in-frame clones and lacks some. The data contain around 92,000 clones, around 93% of them seen just once; the ten biggest clones take up about 2.4%. Sequencing used peripheral blood, obtained in the third trimester of pregnancy. The receptors were sampled from a female donor with multiple sclerosis, enrolled in a pregnancy study.

V gene TRBV4-2 combines with J gene TRBJ1-3; D is undetermined. CDR3 size: 17 residues. CDR1 is LGHNA, CDR2 YNFKEQ, per germline. The germline V and J ends were trimmed by 2 bases and 4 bases, with 18 bases remaining between them. CDR3 DNA sequence: TGTGCCAGCAGCCAAAAGGTGTGGGAGTCAGGAGGAAACACCATATATTTT. Protein: CASSQKVWESGGNTIYF.

The chain links TRBV12-2 to TRBJ2-1; TRBD2, as called in the table, went unchecked against the DNA. TRBV12-2 is labeled a pseudogene. This CDR3 contains 18 residues. CDR3 loop: CASRPDRGWGTPPNEQFF. The CDR3 DNA is TGTGCAAGTCGCCCCGACCGGGGGTGGGGGACCCCCCCCAATGAGCAGTTCTTC.

The chain couples TRBV6-6 to TRBJ2-7; the match to TRBD1 covers 9 bases. V lost 5 bases and J lost 6; bases outside the gene matches: 8. Germline values: CDR1 MNHNY, CDR2 SVGAGI (reference sequence). The CDR3 is made up of 14 amino acids. The CDR3 sequence: CASSQQGAVGEQYF. DNA of the CDR3: TGTGCCAGCAGTCAACAGGGGGCCGTAGGCGAGCAGTACTTC.

The V call is TRBV10-3, the J call TRBJ1-1; TRBD1 might be the D (6 bases). The CDR3 is 13 residues long. Germline V CDR1 and CDR2: ENHRY, SYGVKD. V lost 10 bases to trimming and J lost 0 bases, with 12 bases between them. The CDR3 protein is CATRRTVNTEAFF. CDR3 coding DNA: TGTGCCACCCGACGGACAGTGAACACTGAAGCTTTCTTT.

V is TRBV10-3 and J is TRBJ2-5; 8 positions match TRBD1. The ends lost 2 bases at V and 4 bases at J; junction bases unmatched: 9. The CDR3 totals 16 residues. Germline V gene data show CDR1 as ENHRY and CDR2 as SYGVKD. CDR3 in amino acids: CAISEGAWTGRETQYF. For the CDR3, the DNA is TGTGCCATCAGTGAGGGTGCCTGGACAGGGAGAGAGACCCAGTACTTC.

This clone is a singleton in its sample. V gene TRBV12-5 combines with J gene TRBJ2-1; possible D gene TRBD2, 5 bases. Trimming removed 2 bases at V and 3 bases at J, with 11 bases between. Germline lookup yields CDR1 LGHNT and CDR2 FRNRAP. This CDR3 is built from 15 residues. In DNA, the CDR3 is TGTGCTAGTGGTTTGAGCCCTAGCAGCTACAATGAGCAGTTCTTC. Residues: CASGLSPSSYNEQFF.

V and J are TRBV5-4 and TRBJ2-2, with TRBD1 identical over 8 bases. Germline V gene sequence: CDR1 SGHNT, CDR2 YYREEE (reference sequence). CDR3 length: 16 residues. The V segment lost 9 bases and the J segment 6 bases; nucleotides outside the gene matches: 16. For the CDR3, the DNA is TGTGCCATCCAAGGACAGGGTAGCCCTAAGGCCGGGGAGCTGTTTTTT. It translates to CAIQGQGSPKAGELFF.

The rearrangement links TRBV11-3 to TRBJ2-7; maybe TRBD1 (7 bases). Germline V gene sequence: CDR1 SGHNT, CDR2 YENEEA. The V end was cut by 5 bases, the J end by 5 bases, with 31 bases between. This CDR3 contains 19 residues. The CDR3 DNA reads TGTGCCAGCAGCCTACTAGCCCCCCCCGACAGGGCAAGAATCGACGAGCAGTACTTC. It translates to CASSLLAPPDRARIDEQYF. Supplemented by reference TRBV11-3 and TRBJ2-7, the full variable domain reads EAGVVQSPRYKIIEKKQPVAFWCNPISGHNTLYWYLQNLGQGPELLIRYENEEAVDDSQLPKDRFSAERLKGVDSTLKIQPAELGDSAVYLCASSLLAPPDRARIDEQYFGPGTRLTVT.

The rearrangement joins TRBV7-2 to TRBJ2-1; tentatively, D is TRBD1 (6 bases). V lost 6 bases to trimming and J lost 5 bases, with 14 bases between them. The CDR3 contains 14 residues. Germline lookup yields CDR1 SGHTA and CDR2 FQGNSA. CDR3 protein: CASRRDNPNNEQFF. The CDR3 DNA sequence: TGTGCCAGCAGACGGGACAACCCAAACAATGAGCAGTTCTTC.

J is TRBJ2-7 and V is TRBV28; 9 nucleotides match TRBD2. Germline values: CDR1 MDHEN, CDR2 SYDVKM. Trimming took 5 bases from V and 2 from J; bases not matched to a gene: 13. The CDR3 contains 17 residues. The CDR3 here is CASSLRLAEPIAYEQYF. CDR3 sequence (DNA): TGTGCCAGCAGTCTCCGACTAGCGGAGCCCATAGCCTACGAGCAGTACTTC.

The CDR3 nucleotides are TGTGCCAGCAGTCCCCAGGGGACAGACCACACTACAATCTATGACGGGGTGGGCTACACCTTC. It translates to CASSPQGTDHTTIYDGVGYTF. This chain uses TRBV28 with TRBJ1-2, with 7 nucleotides matching TRBD1. Germline V gene data show CDR1 as MDHEN and CDR2 as SYDVKM. CDR3 size: 21 residues. V gave up 5 bases and J gave up 8 bases; unmatched junction bases: 32.

This clone was counted once. V and J are TRBV29-1 and TRBJ2-1; D is perhaps TRBD1 (6 bases). CDR1 and CDR2 (germline): SQVTM, ANQGSEA. The length of the CDR3 is 19 residues. The V end was cut by 7 bases, the J end by 4 bases, with 32 bases between. The CDR3 loop reads CSAVIHRVRPTTEYNEQFF. For the CDR3, the DNA is TGCAGCGCTGTGATCCACAGGGTTCGCCCTACCACAGAATACAATGAGCAGTTCTTC.

This clone was counted a single time. The chain links TRBV9 to TRBJ1-2; 9 positions agree with TRBD1. The CDR3 is 15 residues long. J gave up 4 bases and V 3 bases, and 7 bases lay outside the gene matches. Looked up from germline, CDR1 is SGDLS and CDR2 is YYNGEE. In nucleotides, the CDR3 is TGTGCCAGCAGCGCGAGCGGACAGGGGATCTATGGCTACACCTTC. Translation: CASSASGQGIYGYTF.

With respect to this clone: The sample contains more than one DNA sequence encoding this CDR3. The chain carries TRBV5-4 and TRBJ2-5, with D possibly matching TRBD2 (5 bases). Germline V gives CDR1 SGHNT, CDR2 YYREEE (reference sequence). Trimming took off 0 bases at V and 5 bases at J, with 8 bases between the two ends. The CDR3 is 13 amino acids. In DNA, the CDR3 is TGTGCCAGCAGCTTGGTTGGCGGGGAGACCCAGTACTTC. Protein sequence: CASSLVGGETQYF.

The chain couples TRBV6-5 to TRBJ2-6; 8 positions match TRBD1. The germline V gene encodes CDR1 MNHEY and CDR2 SVGAGI. V gave up 7 bases and J gave up 9 bases; unmatched junction bases: 11. This CDR3 has 15 residues. The CDR3: CASTITRDRSNVLTF. CDR3 nucleotide sequence: TGTGCCAGCACTATCACCCGGGACAGGAGCAACGTCCTGACTTTC.

V usage is TRBV4-1 and J usage is TRBJ2-6; D possibly corresponds to TRBD1 (6 bases). Looked up from germline, CDR1 is MGHRA and CDR2 is YSYEKL. Deletions cut 2 bases from V and 4 bases from J, with 15 bases between. The CDR3 totals 17 residues. The CDR3 sequence: CASSQTITGTGANVLTF. The CDR3 DNA is TGCGCCAGCAGCCAAACCATTACAGGGACCGGGGCCAACGTCCTGACTTTC.

This clone was seen only a few times. The rearrangement joins TRBV11-1 to TRBJ2-7; 7 nucleotides agree with TRBD1. With V trimmed by 6 bases and J by 0 bases, 8 bases remained unmatched. Germline CDR1 and CDR2: SGHAT and FQDESV (reference sequence). The CDR3 is 15 residues long. The CDR3 nucleotides are TGTGCCAGCAGTTCCCCCGGGACAGCCTCCTACGAGCAGTACTTC. Its translation: CASSSPGTASYEQYF.

This sequence joins TRBV28 and TRBJ1-2; 12 nucleotides align to TRBD1. Unmatched junction bases numbered 8, after V lost 3 bases and J lost 6 bases. The CDR3 has 16 residues. Per germline, CDR1 MDHEN and CDR2 SYDVKM. Here the CDR3 reads CASSFSGTGGSNGYTF. CDR3 DNA sequence: TGTGCCAGCAGTTTCTCGGGGACAGGGGGCTCAAATGGCTACACCTTC.

The chain has TRBV27 and TRBJ1-2; 9 bases are a match to TRBD1. The CDR3 covers 14 residues. J lost 7 bases, V lost 6 bases, and 9 bases had no gene match. CDR1 and CDR2 (germline): MNHEY, SMNVEV (reference sequence). The CDR3 here is CASSFSQGAAGYTF. In nucleotides, the CDR3 is TGTGCCAGCAGCTTTTCACAGGGGGCGGCTGGCTACACCTTC.